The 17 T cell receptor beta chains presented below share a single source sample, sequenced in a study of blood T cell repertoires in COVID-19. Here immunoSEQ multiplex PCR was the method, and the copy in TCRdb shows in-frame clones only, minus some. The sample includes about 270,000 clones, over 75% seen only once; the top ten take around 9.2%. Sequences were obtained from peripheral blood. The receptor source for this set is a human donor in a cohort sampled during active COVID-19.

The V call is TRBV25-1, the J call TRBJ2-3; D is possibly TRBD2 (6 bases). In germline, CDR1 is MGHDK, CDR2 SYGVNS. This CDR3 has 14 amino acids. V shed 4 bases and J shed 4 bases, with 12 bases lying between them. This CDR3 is CASSAAASADTQYF. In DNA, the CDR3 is TGTGCCAGCAGTGCCGCCGCTAGCGCAGATACGCAGTATTTT.

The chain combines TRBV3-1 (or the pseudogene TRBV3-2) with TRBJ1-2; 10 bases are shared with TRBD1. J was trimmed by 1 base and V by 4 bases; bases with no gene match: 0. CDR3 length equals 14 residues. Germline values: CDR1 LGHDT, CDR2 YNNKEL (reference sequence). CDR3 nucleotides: TGTGCCAGCAGCCGGACAGGGGGTAACTATGGCTACACCTTC. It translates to CASSRTGGNYGYTF.

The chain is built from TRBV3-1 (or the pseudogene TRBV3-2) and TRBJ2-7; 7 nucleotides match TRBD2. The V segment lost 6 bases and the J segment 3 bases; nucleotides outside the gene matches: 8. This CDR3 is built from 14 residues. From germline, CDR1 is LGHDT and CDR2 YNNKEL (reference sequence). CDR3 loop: CASRPSGKGYEQYF. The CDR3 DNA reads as TGTGCCAGCAGACCGAGCGGGAAAGGCTACGAGCAGTACTTC.

The CDR3 here is CASSPHSQTGYYGYTF. CDR3 DNA: TGTGCCAGCAGCCCTCATTCTCAAACAGGGTACTATGGCTACACCTTC. The chain is built from TRBV5-4 and TRBJ1-2, with a possible D match to TRBD1 (6 bases). Germline V gives CDR1 SGHNT, CDR2 YYREEE (reference sequence). Trimming removed 4 bases from V and 3 bases from J, with 19 bases in between. The CDR3 sequence is 16 residues long.

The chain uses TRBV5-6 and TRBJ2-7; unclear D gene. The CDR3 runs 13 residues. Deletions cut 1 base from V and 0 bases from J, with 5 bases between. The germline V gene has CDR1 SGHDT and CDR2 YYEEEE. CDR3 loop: CASSLWPSYEQYF. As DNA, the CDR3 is TGTGCCAGCAGCTTGTGGCCCTCCTACGAGCAGTACTTC.

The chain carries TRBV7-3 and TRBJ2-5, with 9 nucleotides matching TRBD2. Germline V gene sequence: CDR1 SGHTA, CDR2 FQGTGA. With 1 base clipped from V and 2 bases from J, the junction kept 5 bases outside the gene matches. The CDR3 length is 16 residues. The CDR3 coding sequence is TGTGCCAGCAGCTTAATCGGCGGGAGGGATCAAGAGACCCAGTACTTC. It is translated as CASSLIGGRDQETQYF.

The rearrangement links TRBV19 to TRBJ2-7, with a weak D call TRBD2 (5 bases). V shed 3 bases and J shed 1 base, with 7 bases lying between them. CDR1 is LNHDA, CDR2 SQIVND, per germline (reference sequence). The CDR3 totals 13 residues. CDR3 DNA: TGTGCCAGTAGTATTAGCGCGTCCTACGAGCAGTACTTC. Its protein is CASSISASYEQYF. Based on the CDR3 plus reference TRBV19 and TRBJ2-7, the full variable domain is DGGITQSPKYLFRKEGQNVTLSCEQNLNHDAMYWYRQDPGQGLRLIYYSQIVNDFQKGDIAEGYSVSREKKESFPLTVTSAQKNPTAFYLCASSISASYEQYFGPGTRLTVT.

CDR3 sequence (DNA): TGTGCCAGCAGTTTTTATATGAACACTGAAGCTTTCTTT. It translates to CASSFYMNTEAFF. The V call is TRBV12-3 or TRBV12-4, the J call TRBJ1-1; D is unclear. The V end was cut by 3 bases, the J end by 0 bases, with 5 bases between. The CDR3 loop spans 13 amino acids.

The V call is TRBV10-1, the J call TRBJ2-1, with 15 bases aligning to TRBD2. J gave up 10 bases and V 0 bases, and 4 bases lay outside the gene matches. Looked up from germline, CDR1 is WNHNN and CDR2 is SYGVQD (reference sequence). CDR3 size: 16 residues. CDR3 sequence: CASSESGLAGGTEQFF. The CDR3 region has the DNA TGCGCCAGCAGTGAGTCCGGACTAGCGGGGGGGACCGAGCAGTTCTTC.

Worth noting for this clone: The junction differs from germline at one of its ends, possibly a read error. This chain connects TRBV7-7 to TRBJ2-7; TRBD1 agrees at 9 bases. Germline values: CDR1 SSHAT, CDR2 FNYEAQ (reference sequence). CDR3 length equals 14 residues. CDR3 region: CASSMGQGLGEQYF. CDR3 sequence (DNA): TGTGCTAGCAGCATGGGACAGGGCTTGGGCGAGCAGTACTTC.

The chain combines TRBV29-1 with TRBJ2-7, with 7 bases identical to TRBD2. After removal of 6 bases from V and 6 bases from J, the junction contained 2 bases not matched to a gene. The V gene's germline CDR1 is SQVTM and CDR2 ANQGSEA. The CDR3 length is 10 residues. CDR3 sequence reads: CSVAGPEQYF. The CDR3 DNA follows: TGCAGCGTAGCGGGACCCGAGCAGTACTTC.

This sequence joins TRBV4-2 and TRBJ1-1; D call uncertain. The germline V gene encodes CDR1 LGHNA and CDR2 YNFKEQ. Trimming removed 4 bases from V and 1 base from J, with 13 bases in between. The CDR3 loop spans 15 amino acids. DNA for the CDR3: TGTGCCAGCAGCCCCGAAGGCGGTGGGAACACTGAAGCTTTCTTT. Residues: CASSPEGGGNTEAFF.

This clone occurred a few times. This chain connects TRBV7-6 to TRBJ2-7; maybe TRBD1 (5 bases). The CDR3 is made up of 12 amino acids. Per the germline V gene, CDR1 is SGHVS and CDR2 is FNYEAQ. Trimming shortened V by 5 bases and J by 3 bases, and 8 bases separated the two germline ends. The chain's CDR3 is CASSGDSYEQYF. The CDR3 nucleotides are TGTGCCAGCAGCGGAGACAGCTACGAGCAGTACTTC.

Here the CDR3 DNA reads TGTGCCAGCAGCTCCCAGACAGGGGAGGATCAGCCCCAGCATTTT. The encoded protein is CASSSQTGEDQPQHF. V and J are TRBV11-2 and TRBJ1-5; 8 nucleotides match TRBD1. The germline CDR1 and CDR2 sequences are SGHAT and FQNNGV. V shed 4 bases and J 5 bases; nucleotides not matched to a gene: 7. The CDR3 contains 15 residues. Looking up the rest from reference TRBV11-2 and TRBJ1-5 gives the full variable domain: EAGVAQSPRYKIIEKRQSVAFWCNPISGHATLYWYQQILGQGPKLLIQFQNNGVVDDSQLPKDRFSAERLKGVDSTLKIQPAKLEDSAVYLCASSSQTGEDQPQHFGDGTRLSIL.

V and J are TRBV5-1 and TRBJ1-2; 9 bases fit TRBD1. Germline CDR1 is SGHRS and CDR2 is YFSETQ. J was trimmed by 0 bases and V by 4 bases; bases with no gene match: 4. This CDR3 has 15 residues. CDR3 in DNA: TGCGCCAGCAGCCAGGGACAGGGCTCTAACTATGGCTACACCTTC. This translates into CASSQGQGSNYGYTF. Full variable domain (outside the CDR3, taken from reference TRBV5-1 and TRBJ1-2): KAGVTQTPRYLIKTRGQQVTLSCSPISGHRSVSWYQQTPGQGLQFLFEYFSETQRNKGNFPGRFSGRQFSNSRSEMNVSTLELGDSALYLCASSQGQGSNYGYTFGSGTRLTVV.

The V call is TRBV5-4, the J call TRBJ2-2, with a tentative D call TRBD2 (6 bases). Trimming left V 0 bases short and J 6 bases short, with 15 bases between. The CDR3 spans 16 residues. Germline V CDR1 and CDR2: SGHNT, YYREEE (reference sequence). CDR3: CASSLVGGDASGELFF. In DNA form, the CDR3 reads TGTGCCAGCAGCTTGGTGGGCGGGGATGCATCCGGGGAGCTGTTTTTT.

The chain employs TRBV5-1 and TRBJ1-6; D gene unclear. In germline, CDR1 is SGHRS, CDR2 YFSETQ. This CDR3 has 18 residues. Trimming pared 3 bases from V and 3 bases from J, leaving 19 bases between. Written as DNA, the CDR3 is TGCGCCAGCAGCTATAAACCCAGCGGGGAGGGCTATAATTCACCCCTCCACTTT. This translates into CASSYKPSGEGYNSPLHF.